The T cell receptor (beta chain) under discussion was sequenced for a study of cytomegalovirus exposure and HLA in healthy donors. The study, taken as a whole, reports: Most TCRs appeared rarely, but some public TCRs recurred in many donors. The classifier, whose performance was assessed in both the original and validation cohorts, reportedly diagnosed cytomegalovirus status with high specificity and sensitivity.

A word on this clone: Its antigen is unknown.

The CDR3 has 14 amino acids. Deletions cut 6 bases from V and 2 bases from J, with 11 bases between. CDR1 and CDR2 from the germline V gene are MNHEY and SVGAGI. TCRdb keeps only in-frame clones here, not all; method: immunoSEQ multiplex PCR. The top ten hold around 1% of the sample, which has approximately 280,000 clones, about 86% seen once. The gene calls are TRBV6-5 and TRBJ1-5, with no clear D. This TCR was sampled from a woman aged 18-29 years in good health and CMV-seronegative. Sequences were obtained from PBMCs. The chain's CDR3 is CASRETRGNQPQHF. For the CDR3, the DNA is TGTGCCAGCAGAGAGACGAGGGGCAATCAGCCCCAGCATTTT.